A selection of T cell receptor beta chains follows, all from one sample in a study of siplizumab effects on memory and regulatory T cells. Repertoires were generated with immunoSEQ multiplex PCR, while TCRdb's copy carries only in-frame clones and drops some. The table has around 100,000 clones, around 90% seen once. Sequencing input: CD4+ T cells sorted from blood. Every receptor here comes from a human donor in good health. CDR3s include the opening cysteine and the closing phenylalanine or tryptophan. A D gene is named only where the DNA matches it firmly. Some rows have no size entry. The others give once, few or many, or a class for an expanded clone.

CAWSVGGSTDTQYF	TGTGCCTGGAGTGTAGGAGGGAGCACAGATACGCAGTATTTT	.	TRBV30	TRBJ2-3	.
CASSWGQGTYEQYF	TGCGCCAGCAGCTGGGGACAGGGTACCTACGAGCAGTACTTC	.	TRBV5-1	TRBJ2-7	TRBD1
CSARGEKLFF	TGCAGTGCTAGAGGTGAAAAACTGTTTTTT	.	TRBV20-1	TRBJ1-4	.
CASSFYGTANTGELFF	TGTGCCAGCAGTTTTTACGGGACAGCGAACACCGGGGAGCTGTTTTTT	few	TRBV27	TRBJ2-2	TRBD1
CASSTPEEGEQYF	TGTGCCAGCAGTACCCCAGAAGAAGGGGAGCAGTACTTC	.	TRBV6-5	TRBJ2-7	.
CAAGESPISLHGYTF	TGTGCCGCGGGGGAAAGTCCAATATCTCTTCATGGCTACACCTTC	.	TRBV6-5	TRBJ1-2	.
CASSFVGANYGYTF	TGTGCCAGCAGCTTCGTAGGGGCTAACTATGGCTACACCTTC	.	TRBV11-1	TRBJ1-2	.
CASSPGQGPGYTF	TGTGCCAGCAGCCCGGGACAGGGTCCTGGCTACACCTTC	.	TRBV7-2	TRBJ1-2	TRBD1
CASSYLAGVMDEQFF	TGTGCCAGCAGCTACCTAGCGGGGGTAATGGATGAGCAGTTCTTC	.	TRBV5-6	TRBJ2-1	TRBD2
CASSISEVNVLTF	TGTGCCAGTAGTATATCCGAAGTCAACGTCCTGACTTTC	.	TRBV19	TRBJ2-6	.
CASSLDRGTYNEQFF	TGTGCCAGCAGCTTGGACAGGGGGACCTACAATGAGCAGTTCTTC	.	TRBV5-5	TRBJ2-1	TRBD1
CASSLGDDRNTEAFF	TGCGCCAGCAGCTTGGGAGATGACAGGAACACTGAAGCTTTCTTT	.	TRBV5-1	TRBJ1-1	.
CACPFAGGFSYNEQFF	TGTGCCTGCCCATTCGCCGGGGGTTTTTCCTACAATGAGCAGTTCTTC	.	TRBV30	TRBJ2-1	.
CASSFGGSQDTEQFF	TGTGCCAGCAGCTTCGGCGGTTCGCAGGACACTGAGCAGTTCTTC	.	TRBV13	TRBJ2-1	.
CAISESDGNTEAFF	TGTGCCATCAGTGAGTCCGATGGGAACACTGAAGCTTTCTTT	few	TRBV10-3	TRBJ1-1	.
CASSIGTDTGELFF	TGTGCCAGTAGTATAGGGACAGACACCGGGGAGCTGTTTTTT	.	TRBV19	TRBJ2-2	.
CASSQTRGTDTQYF	TGTGCCAGCAGCCAAACTAGGGGAACAGATACGCAGTATTTT	.	TRBV14	TRBJ2-3	.
CASQGANQPQHF	TGTGCCAGTCAGGGGGCCAATCAGCCCCAGCATTTT	.	TRBV6-5	TRBJ1-5	TRBD1
CASSYSGGETQYF	TGTGCCAGCAGCTACTCCGGGGGAGAGACCCAGTACTTC	once	TRBV7-3	TRBJ2-5	.
CASSQVPASTGGGIF	TGCGCCAGCAGCCAAGTGCCGGCCTCCACCGGAGGGGGGATCTTC	.	TRBV4-1	TRBJ2-1	.
CASSSANRGSYEQYF	TGTGCCAGCAGTTCCGCCAACAGGGGCTCCTACGAGCAGTACTTC	few	TRBV25-1	TRBJ2-7	TRBD1
CASSEQQGNRYGYTF	TGTGCCAGCAGTGAACAACAGGGAAATAGATATGGCTACACCTTC	.	TRBV2	TRBJ1-2	.
CASSQDRGRGDYEQYF	TGCGCCAGCAGCCAAGATCGGGGGAGGGGAGACTACGAGCAGTACTTC	once	TRBV4-1	TRBJ2-7	TRBD2
CASSSPTTGGGGYTF	TGTGCCAGCAGCTCCCCAACGACAGGGGGCGGTGGCTACACCTTC	.	TRBV6-5	TRBJ1-2	TRBD1
CASSTGLAGQETQYF	TGCGCCAGCAGCACAGGACTAGCGGGCCAAGAGACCCAGTACTTC	.	TRBV5-1	TRBJ2-5	TRBD2
CSGGRGDGYTF	TGCAGTGGGGGCAGGGGGGATGGCTACACCTTC	.	TRBV20-1	TRBJ1-2	TRBD1
CASSLEGAGNQPQHF	TGCGCCAGCAGCTTGGAGGGGGCCGGCAATCAGCCCCAGCATTTT	.	TRBV5-1	TRBJ1-5	TRBD1
CASSVRGGPTDTQYF	TGTGCCAGCAGCGTGCGGGGGGGCCCCACAGATACGCAGTATTTT	.	TRBV7-3	TRBJ2-3	TRBD2
CASSEALAYNEQFF	TGTGCCAGCAGCGAGGCGTTAGCATACAATGAGCAGTTCTTC	.	TRBV14	TRBJ2-1	.
CASSIGIRYNEQFF	TGTGCCAGTAGTATTGGTATTAGGTACAATGAGCAGTTCTTC	.	TRBV19	TRBJ2-1	.
CASSATGLGYEQYF	TGTGCCAGCAGCGCAACAGGGTTGGGGTACGAGCAGTACTTC	.	TRBV9	TRBJ2-7	.
CAINPGLAGDQETQYF	TGTGCCATCAATCCGGGACTAGCGGGAGATCAAGAGACCCAGTACTTC	.	TRBV10-3	TRBJ2-5	TRBD2
CATSTRQGALKIGYTF	TGTGCCACCAGCACAAGACAGGGGGCGCTTAAAATCGGCTACACCTTC	.	TRBV15	TRBJ1-2	TRBD1
CASSEETLGAGELFF	TGTGCCAGCAGTGAAGAGACGCTCGGGGCCGGGGAGCTGTTTTTT	.	TRBV6-1	TRBJ2-2	.
CASSQGTSGGEKQYF	TGTGCCAGCAGTCAAGGGACTAGCGGGGGGGAAAAGCAGTACTTC	.	TRBV7-2	TRBJ2-7	TRBD2
CASSYRQGIPNEQFF	TGTGCCAGCAGTTACCGGCAGGGTATCCCCAATGAGCAGTTCTTC	.	TRBV6-5	TRBJ2-1	.
CASSQNGYQETQYF	TGTGCCAGCAGTCAGAATGGATACCAAGAGACCCAGTACTTC	.	TRBV2	TRBJ2-5	.
CASSLPTALQETQYF	TGTGCCAGCAGCTTGCCGACAGCTTTACAAGAGACCCAGTACTTC	.	TRBV5-6	TRBJ2-5	.
CARRQIEAFF	TGTGCCAGGAGACAGATCGAAGCTTTCTTT	.	TRBV2	TRBJ1-1	.
CASSPTSGGAYTGELFF	TGTGCCAGCAGTCCGACTAGCGGGGGGGCCTACACCGGGGAGCTGTTTTTT	.	TRBV11-3	TRBJ2-2	TRBD2
CASSLAPQGATNEKLFF	TGTGCCAGCAGCTTGGCCCCGCAGGGGGCAACTAATGAAAAACTGTTTTTT	.	TRBV5-4	TRBJ1-4	TRBD1
CATSSLAEAFF	TGTGCCACCAGCAGTCTAGCTGAAGCTTTCTTT	.	TRBV15	TRBJ1-1	.
CASSLTQNTGIFF	TGCGCCAGCAGCCTCACCCAGAACACGGGGATTTTCTTC	.	TRBV4-3	TRBJ2-1	.
CASSNKRRRTTEETQYF	TGTGCCAGCAGTAATAAAAGACGTAGGACGACGGAAGAGACCCAGTACTTC	.	TRBV6-8	TRBJ2-5	.
CASRHPSGDNEQFF	TGTGCCAGCAGGCATCCTAGCGGGGACAATGAGCAGTTCTTC	.	TRBV11-1	TRBJ2-1	TRBD2
CASSLFEYYNEQFF	TGCGCCAGCAGCTTGTTCGAGTACTACAATGAGCAGTTCTTC	.	TRBV5-1	TRBJ2-1	.
CASSPNQNTEAFF	TGTGCCAGCTCACCCAACCAGAACACTGAAGCTTTCTTT	few	TRBV18	TRBJ1-1	.
CASKVSGNNSPLHF	TGTGCCAGTAAAGTTTCAGGAAATAATTCACCCCTCCACTTT	few	TRBV19	TRBJ1-6	.
CASVKGGVGTGELFF	TGTGCCTCCGTGAAGGGAGGGGTCGGCACCGGGGAGCTGTTTTTT	.	TRBV30	TRBJ2-2	TRBD2
CASSPQGYGYTF	TGTGCCAGCAGTCCCCAGGGATACGGCTACACCTTC	.	TRBV28	TRBJ1-2	.
CASSLGRGMGTDTQYF	TGTGCCAGCAGCTTAGGTCGGGGGATGGGGACAGATACGCAGTATTTT	.	TRBV11-3	TRBJ2-3	.
CASSYGLTGGNSPLHF	TGTGCCAGCAGTTACGGATTGACAGGGGGCAATTCACCCCTCCACTTT	few	TRBV6-5	TRBJ1-6	TRBD1
CASSPFVAGGEKLFF	TGTGCCAGCAGTCCTTTCGTAGCTGGGGGTGAAAAACTGTTTTTT	.	TRBV27	TRBJ1-4	.
CASSAPAGQGNNEQFF	TGTGCCAGCAGCGCCCCCGCGGGACAGGGGAACAATGAGCAGTTCTTC	.	TRBV5-4	TRBJ2-1	TRBD1
CASSLGRMNTEAFF	TGTGCCAGCAGCTTAGGCCGTATGAACACTGAAGCTTTCTTT	.	TRBV7-2	TRBJ1-1	.
CASGLAGTGYNQPQHF	TGTGCTAGTGGTTTGGCCGGGACAGGGTACAATCAGCCCCAGCATTTT	.	TRBV12-5	TRBJ1-5	TRBD1
CASSLTKGKRTDTQYF	TGTGCCAGCAGTCTTACCAAGGGGAAGCGCACAGATACGCAGTATTTT	.	TRBV28	TRBJ2-3	.
CASSLGLAGRNEKLFF	TGTGCCAGCAGCTTAGGGTTGGCGGGCCGCAATGAAAAACTGTTTTTT	.	TRBV7-9	TRBJ1-4	.
CASSLIGSYGYTF	TGTGCCAGCAGTCTAATCGGGAGCTATGGCTACACCTTC	few	TRBV27	TRBJ1-2	.